There are many counts of the clone carrying this T cell receptor (beta chain). Its matching antigen is unknown. This entry is derived from a study of T cells in Graves' hyperthyroidism and ophthalmopathy. General study findings and limits: Most expanded thyroid clonotypes above 0.001 also appeared in blood.

From RNA transcripts, TCR beta CDR3 regions were amplified. TCR CDR3 underwent first-round RT-PCR with the HTBI primer set. MiXCR, applied by TCRdb to the multiplex PCR reads, yields one record per CDR3 protein. The sample consists of fewer than 650,000 distinct CDR3 sequences, approximately 15% of them appearing once. Predating any ophthalmopathy symptoms, the blood sample was taken at first hyperthyroidism diagnosis. The source is a woman under 40 with Graves' hyperthyroidism that later progressed to Graves' ophthalmopathy. Sequencing used blood.

The chain's CDR3 is CASSLGLSAYEQYF. CDR3 nucleotide sequence: TGTGCCAGCAGCTTAGGACTCTCCGCGTACGAGCAGTACTTC. This rearrangement joins TRBV7-2 to TRBJ2-7; D not certain. Trimming took 1 base from V and 4 from J, leaving 11 bases between them. CDR1 is SGHTA and CDR2 is FQGNSA in the germline V gene. This CDR3 comprises 14 residues.